This T cell receptor (beta chain) appears in the sequencing data of a study of T cell repertoires in cytomegalovirus infection. Looking at the study overall: Both CMV infection and a matching HLA type were indicated by public TCR beta signatures.

Broader study findings: The ex vivo response showed dominance by HLA-C-restricted CMV-specific TCR beta clonotypes. Totalled public TCR beta family frequency picked out people who carried CMV plus the relevant HLA.

This clonotype came up many times. Antigen: not known. TCRdb ran MiXCR on the reads and lists one entry per CDR3 protein. Among 250,000 or so distinct CDR3 sequences listed, approximately 13% were seen once. Germline CDR1 SGHTA, CDR2 FQGNSA. V lost 2 bases, J lost 3 bases, and 14 bases lay in between. The CDR3 loop spans 15 amino acids. The source of this sequence is a human donor in good health (CMV status not recorded). Some clones in this sample may be carry-over from other donors' samples. The rearrangement uses TRBV7-2 and TRBJ2-7; D not certain. Sequencing input: PBMCs. The CDR3 DNA reads as TGTGCCAGCAGCTTAACGGGTGAGTCTGGCTACGAGCAGTACTTC. This codes for CASSLTGESGYEQYF.